The 14 T cell receptor beta chains below all came from one sample that was sequenced in a study of glioma-infiltrating T cells. Using RNA template, CDR3s of TCR alpha and beta were amplified with iRepertoire arm-PCR. TCRdb passed the multiplex PCR reads through MiXCR, listing each CDR3 protein once. Of 150,000 or so distinct CDR3 sequences listed, 35% to 50% were seen once; the top ten hold around 18%. Sequenced input: glioma tissue, nonneoplastic brain tissue, or PBMCs (not recorded which). The receptors here all came from a human donor with low-grade glioma or glioblastoma, undergoing nonglioma brain surgery, or in good health (not recorded which).

This clonotype was seen more than once but under ten times. This rearrangement joins TRBV4-1 to TRBJ2-7, with 7 positions matching TRBD2. The germline gives CDR1 MGHRA, CDR2 YSYEKL. This CDR3 is built from 15 residues. V gave up 0 bases and J gave up 3 bases; unmatched junction bases: 5. The CDR3 spells CASSQDASGIYEQYF. The CDR3 DNA reads TGCGCCAGCAGCCAAGATGCTAGCGGAATCTACGAGCAGTACTTC.

The chain employs TRBV6-1 and TRBJ2-3; 13 bases map to TRBD2. The CDR3 spans 15 residues. Germline CDR1 MNHNS, CDR2 SASEGT. V gave up 6 bases and J gave up 4 bases; unmatched junction bases: 4. DNA for the CDR3: TGTGCCAGCAGACTAGCGGGAGGGCTTGCAGATACGCAGTATTTT. This translates into CASRLAGGLADTQYF.

J is TRBJ1-1 and V is TRBV25-1, with D perhaps matching TRBD1 (5 bases). The CDR3 runs 11 residues. V was clipped by 6 bases and J by 9 bases, with 11 bases between them. Germline lookup yields CDR1 MGHDK and CDR2 SYGVNS. DNA for the CDR3: TGTGCCAGCAGCGCGGGACGGAAAGCTTTCTTT. It specifies CASSAGRKAFF.

This clonotype was recorded a few times. The CDR3 protein is CAINPGGSFYEQYF. The CDR3 bases are TGTGCCATCAACCCGGGAGGCAGCTTCTACGAGCAGTACTTC. The chain couples TRBV10-3 to TRBJ2-7, with 7 positions matching TRBD2. Germline CDR1 reads ENHRY; CDR2 reads SYGVKD. J was trimmed by 3 bases and V by 7 bases; bases with no gene match: 9. The CDR3 length is 14 residues.

This clonotype showed up just a few times. This chain connects TRBV15 to TRBJ2-5; D is undetermined. The CDR3 consists of 14 residues. V gave up 1 base and J gave up 2 bases, with 8 bases separating them. Germline assignment: CDR1 LNHNV and CDR2 YYDKDF (reference sequence). In DNA form, the CDR3 reads TGTGCCACCAGCAGAGTACAGCAACAAGAGACCCAGTACTTC. This gives the protein CATSRVQQQETQYF.

V usage is TRBV2 and J usage is TRBJ1-1; TRBD1 might be the D (5 bases). V dropped 7 bases and J dropped 6 bases, with 12 bases sitting between them. In germline, CDR1 is SNHLY, CDR2 FYNNEI. The CDR3 runs to 12 residues. The CDR3 region has the DNA TGTGCCAGCAATCTTGCGACAGCTGAAGCTTTCTTT. It specifies CASNLATAEAFF.

A word on this clonotype: Because the CDR3 is missing its conserved closing phenylalanine or tryptophan, this is likely a read error. The rearrangement links TRBV7-2 to TRBJ2-5; the D gene could be TRBD1 or TRBD2 (5 bases each). V lost 3 bases, J lost 4 bases, and 15 bases lay in between. Germline V gene data show CDR1 as SGHTA and CDR2 as FQGNSA. The CDR3 contains 15 residues. CDR3 residues: CASSFPGARRETQYL. CDR3 DNA sequence: TGTGCCAGCAGCTTCCCCGGGGCTAGACGAGAGACCCAGTACCTC.

The rearrangement joins TRBV2 to TRBJ2-3; D is possibly TRBD2 (5 bases). Germline CDR1 SNHLY, CDR2 FYNNEI. Trimming removed 7 bases at V and 5 bases at J, with 16 bases between. The CDR3 runs 14 residues. DNA for the CDR3: TGTGCCAGCAAACCCGGCGGGTTTGTAGATACGCAGTATTTT. It translates to CASKPGGFVDTQYF.

V gene TRBV6-1 combines with J gene TRBJ1-2, with TRBD1 identical over 7 bases. Germline CDR1 MNHNS, CDR2 SASEGT. Germline trimming cut 5 bases from V and 5 bases from J; bases unmatched to any gene: 8. The CDR3 sequence is 14 residues long. CDR3 in DNA: TGTGCCAGCAGTCCAGGGGGACGGACATATGGCTACACCTTC. This sequence encodes CASSPGGRTYGYTF.

This sequence joins TRBV18 and TRBJ2-5; D gene uncertain. V was clipped by 1 base and J by 0 bases, with 6 bases between them. The CDR3 is 14 amino acids. Germline-derived CDR1 and CDR2 are KGHSH and LQKENI. The CDR3 here is CASSPRGNQETQYF. CDR3 bases: TGTGCCAGCTCACCACGTGGGAACCAAGAGACCCAGTACTTC. The whole variable domain, remainder taken from reference TRBV18 and TRBJ2-5, is NAGVMQNPRHLVRRRGQEARLRCSPMKGHSHVYWYRQLPEEGLKFMVYLQKENIIDESGMPKERFSAEFPKEGPSILRIQQVVRGDSAAYFCASSPRGNQETQYFGPGTRLLVL.

This clonotype was seen only a few times. The V call is TRBV12-3 or TRBV12-4, the J call TRBJ2-5; D call uncertain. There are 13 residues in the CDR3. The ends were cut back, 7 bases at V and 2 bases at J, with 11 bases in the middle. The CDR3 DNA reads as TGTGCCAGCATGGGAACACAACAAGAGACCCAGTACTTC. Protein: CASMGTQQETQYF.

The rearrangement joins TRBV18 to TRBJ1-1, with TRBD1 as a possible D gene (6 bases). The V gene's germline CDR1 is KGHSH and CDR2 LQKENI. There are 14 residues in the CDR3. Trimming cost V 4 bases and J 7 bases, with 16 bases left between them. The CDR3 reads CASSLPGGRGEAFF. The CDR3 DNA reads TGTGCCAGCTCACTCCCGGGGGGGCGAGGTGAAGCTTTCTTT.

The J gene is TRBJ2-1, the V gene TRBV6-2 or TRBV6-3, with TRBD2 matching over 13 bases. Germline V gives CDR1 MNHEY, CDR2 SVGEGT. Trimming removed 4 bases from V and 6 bases from J; junction bases left unmatched: 3. The CDR3 length is 15 residues. Written as DNA, the CDR3 is TGTGCCAGCAGTTGGACTAGCGGGAGCCCCAATGAGCAGTTCTTC. It is translated as CASSWTSGSPNEQFF.

This clonotype has more than one count but fewer than ten. The rearrangement joins TRBV6-2 or TRBV6-3 to TRBJ2-1; 8 bases fit TRBD1. V lost 6 bases to trimming and J lost 4 bases; unmatched junction nucleotides: 8. Germline CDR1 reads MNHEY; CDR2 reads SVGEGT. The CDR3 extends over 15 amino acids. The CDR3 is CASSRMGTGYNEQFF. Here the CDR3 DNA reads TGTGCCAGCAGCCGAATGGGGACAGGTTACAATGAGCAGTTCTTC.